The T cell receptor beta chain under discussion was sequenced for a study of blood T cell repertoires in COVID-19. With 2 bases removed from V and 7 bases from J, the gap between germline ends came to 12 bases. The CDR3 consists of 13 residues. Germline values: CDR1 SGHTA, CDR2 FQGNSA. This table comes from immunoSEQ multiplex PCR, and its TCRdb copy is limited to in-frame clones, with some not included. Among fewer than 90,000 clones listed, 70% to 90% were seen once. This TCR derives from a man between 65 and 79 years old with acute or convalescent COVID-19. Sequenced sample: peripheral blood. The V and J genes are TRBV7-2 and TRBJ2-7; D is undetermined. The CDR3 nucleotides read TGTGCCAGCAGCTTATACCTTCCTACGGAGCAGTACTTC. This sequence encodes CASSLYLPTEQYF.